This TCR beta chain comes out of a study of blood T cell repertoires in COVID-19. Background on the study: Donors in the United States, Italy and Spain gave samples during acute or convalescent COVID-19.

Original processing methods: Scientists estimated how many nucleated cells there were by amplifying reference gene primers. Profiling relied on immunoSEQ multiplex PCR, and the TCRdb table lists in-frame clones only, not all of them. That table furnishes V, J and clone size, whereas the DNA furnished D and trimming. The profile shows some 250,000 clones, roughly 86% of them singletons. This TCR derives from a woman aged 55-69 years with COVID-19, enrolled during active disease. The material sequenced was peripheral blood.

The CDR3 nucleotides read TGTGCCATCAGTGGACAGGGGGGAAATAATTCACCCCTCCACTTT. Translation gives CAISGQGGNNSPLHF. The chain is built from TRBV10-3 and TRBJ1-6, with TRBD1 matching over 9 bases. The CDR3 spans 15 residues. With V trimmed by 4 bases and J by 5 bases, 3 bases remained unmatched. From germline, CDR1 is ENHRY and CDR2 SYGVKD.